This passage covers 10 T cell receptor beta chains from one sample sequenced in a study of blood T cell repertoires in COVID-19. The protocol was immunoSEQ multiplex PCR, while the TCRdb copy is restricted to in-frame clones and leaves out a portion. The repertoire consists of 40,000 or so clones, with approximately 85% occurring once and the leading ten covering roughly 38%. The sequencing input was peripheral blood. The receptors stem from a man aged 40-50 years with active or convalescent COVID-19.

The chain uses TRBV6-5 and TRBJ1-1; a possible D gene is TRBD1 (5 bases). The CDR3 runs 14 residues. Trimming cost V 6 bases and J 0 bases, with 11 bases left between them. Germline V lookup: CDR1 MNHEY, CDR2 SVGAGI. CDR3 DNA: TGTGCCAGCAGGGCAATCAGGGTGAACACTGAAGCTTTCTTT. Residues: CASRAIRVNTEAFF.

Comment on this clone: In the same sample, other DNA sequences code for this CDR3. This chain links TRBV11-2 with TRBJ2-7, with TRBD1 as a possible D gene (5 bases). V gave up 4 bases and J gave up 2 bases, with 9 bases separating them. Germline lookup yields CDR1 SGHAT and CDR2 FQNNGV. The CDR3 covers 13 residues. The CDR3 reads CASSSLGPYEQYF. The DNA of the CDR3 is TGTGCCAGCAGCTCCCTGGGGCCCTACGAGCAGTACTTC.

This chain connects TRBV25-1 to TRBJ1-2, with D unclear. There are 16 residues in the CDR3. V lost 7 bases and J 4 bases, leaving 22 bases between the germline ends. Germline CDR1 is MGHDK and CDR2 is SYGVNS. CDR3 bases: TGTGCCAGCAATTCGAGACCAGACTTCGCGTTCTATGGCTACACCTTC. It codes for CASNSRPDFAFYGYTF.

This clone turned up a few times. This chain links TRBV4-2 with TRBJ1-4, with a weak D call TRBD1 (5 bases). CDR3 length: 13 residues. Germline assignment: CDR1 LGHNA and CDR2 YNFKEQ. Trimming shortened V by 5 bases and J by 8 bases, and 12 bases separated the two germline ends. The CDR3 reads CASSYDQGEKLFF. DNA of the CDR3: TGTGCCAGCAGCTATGACCAGGGCGAAAAACTGTTTTTT.

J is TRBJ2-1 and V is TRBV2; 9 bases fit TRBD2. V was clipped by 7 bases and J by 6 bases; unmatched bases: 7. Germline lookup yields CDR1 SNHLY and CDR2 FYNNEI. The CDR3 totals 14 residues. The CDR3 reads CASNRLAALNEQFF. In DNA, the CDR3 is TGTGCCAGCAACCGACTAGCGGCCCTCAATGAGCAGTTCTTC.

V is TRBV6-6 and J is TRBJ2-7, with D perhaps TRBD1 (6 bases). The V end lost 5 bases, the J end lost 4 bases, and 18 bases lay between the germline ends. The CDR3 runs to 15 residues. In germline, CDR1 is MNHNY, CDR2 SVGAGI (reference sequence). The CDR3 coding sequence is TGTGCCAGCAGTCATCCCGGACAGTATGATTACGAGCAGTACTTC. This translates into CASSHPGQYDYEQYF.

The CDR3 loop reads CASSGSSYEQYF. CDR3 DNA sequence: TGTGCCAGCAGCGGCAGCTCCTACGAGCAGTACTTC. The genes are TRBV7-6 and TRBJ2-7, with no clear D. Trimming left V 5 bases short and J 0 bases short, with 5 bases between. This CDR3 is 12 amino acids long. Germline CDR1 reads SGHVS; CDR2 reads FNYEAQ.

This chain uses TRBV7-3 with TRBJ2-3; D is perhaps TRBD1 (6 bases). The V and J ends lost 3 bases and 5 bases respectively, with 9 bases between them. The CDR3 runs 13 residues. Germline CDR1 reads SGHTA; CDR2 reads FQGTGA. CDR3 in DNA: TGTGCCAGCAGCTTTGGGGGCGTAGATACGCAGTATTTT. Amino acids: CASSFGGVDTQYF.

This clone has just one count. The DNA of the CDR3 is TGTGCCAGCAGCCTGCGGGGTACGAACACTGAAGCTTTCTTT. As protein: CASSLRGTNTEAFF. This chain uses TRBV5-5 with TRBJ1-1; D is unresolved. Looked up from germline, CDR1 is SGHKS and CDR2 is YYEKEE (reference sequence). The V end was cut by 4 bases, the J end by 1 base, with 11 bases between. CDR3 length equals 14 residues.

The CDR3 bases are TGTGCCAGCAGTGATCAGGAGGGGTATTCCTACGAGCAGTACTTC. It is translated as CASSDQEGYSYEQYF. This chain connects TRBV6-1 to TRBJ2-7; perhaps TRBD2 as D (6 bases). Trimming removed 3 bases from V and 1 base from J, with 13 bases in between. Germline values: CDR1 MNHNS, CDR2 SASEGT. The CDR3 length is 15 residues.